The clone carrying this T cell receptor delta chain was recorded a few times. Its antigen is not known. The germline gives CDR1 TSWWSYY, CDR2 QGS. V lost 2 bases, J lost 8 bases, and 14 bases stayed unmatched. This CDR3 is built from 16 residues. Alphabeta T cells were depleted, then CD3+ Vdelta1+ Vdelta2- thymocytes were FACS-sorted. Extracted RNA was reverse transcribed into cDNA. The CDR3 regions were amplified by multiplex PCR from V-gene primers to a constant-region primer. TCRdb reanalysed the multiplex PCR reads with CATT. The repertoire holds 20,000 to 25,000 delta-chain clones, with over 7% as singletons. The sample comes from a study of Vδ1+ human thymocytes. Study results and limitations: Despite high sort purity, approximately 21% of thymic T cell receptor delta sequences were Vdelta2. TRD repertoires were essentially private, unlike widely shared TRG clonotypes. Thymic TRG and TRD repertoires appeared highly polyclonal, with Gaussian CDR3 length distributions.

This TCR was sampled from a child younger than two who had congenital heart surgery. The V and J genes are TRDV1 and TRDJ1, with TRDD3 identical over 7 bases. Material: Vdelta1+ gamma-delta thymocytes from the thymus. Noted subset: FACS-sorted CD3+ TCRalphabeta- TCRVdelta1+ TCRVdelta2- thymocytes. The CDR3 bases are TGTGCTCTTGGGGAATCAGAGGGGGATCTAACGTTGAAACTCATCTTT. It translates to CALGESEGDLTLKLIF.